This TCR beta chain came from a study of T cell changes during pregnancy in multiple sclerosis. This table comes from immunoSEQ multiplex PCR, and its TCRdb copy is limited to in-frame clones, with some not included. The profile covers roughly 30,000 clones, with about nine tenths appearing a single time and over 0.45% taken by the ten largest. The length of the CDR3 is 13 residues. CDR1 is SGHAT, CDR2 FQDESV, per germline (reference sequence). The V end lost 5 bases, the J end lost 5 bases, and 12 bases lay between the germline ends. The sample consisted of CD4+ T cells from peripheral blood mononuclear cells, taken in the first trimester of pregnancy. The chain combines TRBV11-1 with TRBJ2-5; D unresolved. This clonotype was obtained from a female donor in good health, enrolled as a control in a pregnancy study. CDR3 DNA: TGTGCCAGCAGCGGATGGGCCGCGGAGACCCAGTACTTC. Residues: CASSGWAAETQYF.